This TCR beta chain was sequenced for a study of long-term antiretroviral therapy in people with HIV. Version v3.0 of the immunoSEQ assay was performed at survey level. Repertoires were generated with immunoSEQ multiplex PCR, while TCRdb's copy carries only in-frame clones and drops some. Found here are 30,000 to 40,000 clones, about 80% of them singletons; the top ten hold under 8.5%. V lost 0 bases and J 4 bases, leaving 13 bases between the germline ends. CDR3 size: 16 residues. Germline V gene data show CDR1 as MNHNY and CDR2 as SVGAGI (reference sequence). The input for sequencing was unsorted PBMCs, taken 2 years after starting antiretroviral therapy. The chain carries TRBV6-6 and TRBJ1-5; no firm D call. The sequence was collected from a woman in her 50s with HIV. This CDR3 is CASSYSVSAGNQPQHF. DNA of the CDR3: TGTGCCAGCAGTTACTCGGTTTCGGCGGGTAATCAGCCCCAGCATTTT.